This is a list of T cell receptor beta chains from one sample in a study of PD-L1 blockade in urothelial cancer. The data were produced by immunoSEQ multiplex PCR, yet TCRdb's version contains in-frame clones alone and is incomplete. The repertoire includes tens of thousands of clones, around 85% of them detected once, and roughly 1.9% sits in the top ten. The source was PBMCs, collected around atezolizumab (anti-PD-L1) treatment. The receptors shown here come from a man over 45 with urothelial cancer. CDR3s include the opening cysteine and the closing phenylalanine or tryptophan. Each record gives: J gene, D gene, clone size, V gene, CDR3 protein, CDR3 DNA. The D gene is left open where the match is weak. Clone size is not always given. Where it is, it says once, few, many or a class for expanded clones.

TRBJ2-2 TRBD1 NA TRBV7-2 CASRTGLRTGELFF TGTGCCAGCAGGACAGGGTTGAGGACCGGGGAGCTGTTTTTT
TRBJ1-5 TRBD1 NA TRBV7-9 CASSWTGDNQPQHF TGTGCCAGCAGTTGGACAGGGGACAATCAGCCCCAGCATTTT
TRBJ1-1 NA NA TRBV30 CAWTRGGTEAFF TGTGCCTGGACGAGGGGGGGCACTGAAGCTTTCTTT
TRBJ1-2 NA NA TRBV7-6 CASSPGQLLYGYTF TGTGCCAGCAGTCCTGGACAGCTCCTCTATGGCTACACCTTC
TRBJ2-1 NA NA TRBV7-8 CASSLDNSYNEQFF TGTGCCAGCAGCCTTGACAACTCCTACAATGAGCAGTTCTTC
TRBJ2-1 TRBD2 NA TRBV18 CASSLLPSGGREQFF TGTGCCAGCTCCCTTCTCCCTAGCGGGGGGCGTGAGCAGTTCTTC
TRBJ2-1 TRBD2 NA TRBV28 CASSLYSSGRVNEQFF TGTGCCAGCAGTTTATACTCTAGCGGGAGGGTAAATGAGCAGTTCTTC
TRBJ1-5 NA NA TRBV19 CASSTQSNQPQHF TGTGCCAGTAGTACGCAGAGCAATCAGCCCCAGCATTTT
TRBJ2-1 TRBD2 NA TRBV27 CASTRSWGGSSYNEQFF TGTGCCAGCACCCGATCTTGGGGGGGTAGCTCCTACAATGAGCAGTTCTTC
TRBJ1-1 TRBD1 NA TRBV6-6 CASSYGGTGGTEAFF TGTGCCAGCAGTTACGGAGGGACAGGGGGCACTGAAGCTTTCTTT
TRBJ2-2 TRBD2 NA TRBV2 CASRGIAGKNTGELFF TGTGCCAGCAGGGGGATAGCGGGAAAAAACACCGGGGAGCTGTTTTTT
TRBJ2-5 TRBD2 NA TRBV28 CASSFTETSGEETQYF TGTGCCAGCAGTTTTACCGAGACTAGCGGCGAAGAGACCCAGTACTTC
TRBJ2-2 TRBD1 NA TRBV4-3 CASSPSGQINTGELFF TGCGCCAGCAGCCCCTCGGGACAGATTAACACCGGGGAGCTGTTTTTT
TRBJ2-7 TRBD1 once TRBV30 CAWTHQTGLSYEQYF TGTGCCTGGACTCACCAGACAGGGCTGTCCTACGAGCAGTACTTC
TRBJ2-7 NA NA TRBV19 CASSSPGHSYEQYF TGTGCCAGTAGCTCTCCGGGACACTCCTACGAGCAGTACTTC
TRBJ2-2 NA NA TRBV7-9 CASSLEKTSLGELFF TGTGCCAGCAGCTTAGAGAAGACTAGTTTGGGGGAGCTGTTTTTT
TRBJ2-5 NA NA TRBV30 CAWSVSLETQYF TGTGCCTGGAGTGTATCACTAGAGACCCAGTACTTC
TRBJ2-7 NA NA TRBV28 CAGGGSPIEQYF TGTGCCGGGGGGGGCTCCCCGATCGAGCAGTACTTC
TRBJ1-1 TRBD1 NA TRBV5-6 CASSTTGGFTEAFF TGTGCCAGCAGCACGACAGGGGGCTTCACTGAAGCTTTCTTT
TRBJ1-1 NA NA TRBV11-2 CASSLEMAYTEAFF TGTGCCAGCAGCTTAGAGATGGCATACACTGAAGCTTTCTTT
TRBJ2-7 NA NA TRBV28 CASSSPYEQYF TGTGCCAGCTCAAGCCCCTACGAGCAGTACTTC
TRBJ2-7 NA NA TRBV6-5 CASRFSGEGYEQYF TGTGCCAGCAGGTTTTCAGGGGAGGGTTACGAGCAGTACTTC
TRBJ1-1 NA NA TRBV18 CASSRSSWERPGHQNTEAFF TGTGCCAGCTCACGGAGCTCGTGGGAGCGTCCGGGACACCAGAACACTGAAGCTTTCTTT
TRBJ2-7 TRBD1 NA TRBV5-6 CASSARQGGSYEQYF TGTGCCAGCAGTGCCCGACAGGGGGGATCCTACGAGCAGTACTTC
TRBJ1-5 NA NA TRBV30 CAWSVERYGQPQHF TGTGCCTGGAGTGTCGAACGATACGGTCAGCCCCAGCATTTT
TRBJ2-2 TRBD2 few TRBV6-7 CASIPYLAGGQNTGELFF TGTGCCAGCATCCCTTATTTAGCGGGAGGCCAGAACACCGGGGAGCTGTTTTTT
TRBJ1-2 NA once TRBV28 CASSFGSGGYGYTF TGTGCCAGCAGTTTCGGGTCCGGGGGCTATGGCTACACCTTC
TRBJ2-2 TRBD2 NA TRBV13 CASSLSGRALFANTGELFF TGTGCCAGCAGCTTAAGCGGGAGGGCCCTGTTCGCGAACACCGGGGAGCTGTTTTTT
TRBJ1-1 TRBD1 NA TRBV9 CASSVGPTGTTEAFF TGTGCCAGCAGCGTAGGCCCGACAGGGACCACTGAAGCTTTCTTT
TRBJ2-7 NA few TRBV6-1 CASSEFRVEQYF TGTGCCAGCAGTGAATTCCGGGTCGAGCAGTACTTC
TRBJ2-1 TRBD2 NA TRBV11-3 CASSLGTSGYNEQFF TGTGCCAGCAGCCTCGGGACTAGCGGCTACAATGAGCAGTTCTTC
TRBJ1-6 NA NA TRBV10-3 CAISSPRQYNSPLHF TGTGCCATCAGCTCACCTCGACAGTATAATTCACCCCTCCACTTT
TRBJ2-2 NA NA TRBV7-2 CASKQTGTGELFF TGTGCCAGCAAGCAAACCGGGACCGGGGAGCTGTTTTTT
TRBJ2-7 TRBD2 few TRBV7-2 CASSQTSGRVHEQYF TGTGCCAGCAGCCAGACTTCCGGGAGGGTCCACGAGCAGTACTTC
TRBJ2-7 TRBD2 medium-sized TRBV7-2 CASSRGRATYEQYF TGTGCCAGCAGTAGAGGGAGGGCGACCTACGAGCAGTACTTC
TRBJ1-5 NA NA TRBV9 CASSEDMGNQPQHF TGTGCCAGCAGCGAGGACATGGGCAATCAGCCCCAGCATTTT
TRBJ2-1 TRBD2 NA TRBV4-1 CASSLSGGAINEQFF TGCGCCAGCAGCCTTAGCGGGGGGGCGATCAATGAGCAGTTCTTC
TRBJ1-2 NA NA TRBV6-1 CASRPDYYGYTF TGTGCCAGCAGACCAGACTACTATGGCTACACCTTC
TRBJ2-7 NA once TRBV5-1 CASRRPEGYEQYF TGCGCCAGCAGACGCCCCGAGGGCTACGAGCAGTACTTC
TRBJ1-1 NA few TRBV7-9 CASSFETVEAFF TGTGCCAGCAGCTTTGAGACAGTTGAAGCTTTCTTT
TRBJ2-2 NA NA TRBV5-6 CASSFVERLRTGELFF TGTGCCAGCAGTTTCGTGGAGAGATTAAGGACCGGGGAGCTGTTTTTT
TRBJ2-3 TRBD1 NA TRBV7-2 CASTADRGNTDTQYF TGTGCCAGCACCGCGGACAGGGGAAACACAGATACGCAGTATTTT
TRBJ2-1 TRBD2 few TRBV10-1 CASSASGRNEQFF TGCGCCAGCTCGGCTAGCGGACGCAATGAGCAGTTCTTC
TRBJ1-2 TRBD1 NA TRBV5-1 CASSPTGAGYTF TGCGCCAGCAGCCCGACAGGGGCAGGCTACACCTTC
TRBJ2-5 NA NA TRBV11-2 CASSQPGPGYQETQYF TGTGCCAGCAGCCAACCGGGCCCAGGGTACCAAGAGACCCAGTACTTC
TRBJ2-2 NA NA TRBV7-6 CASSLGTGSGELFF TGTGCCAGCAGCTTAGGAACAGGGTCCGGGGAGCTGTTTTTT
TRBJ1-2 TRBD1 NA TRBV19 CASSINPEGAGGYTF TGTGCCAGTAGTATAAACCCGGAGGGGGCGGGAGGCTACACCTTC
TRBJ1-2 TRBD1 NA TRBV5-1 CASSLGGQNIYGYTF TGCGCCAGCAGCTTGGGGGGACAGAACATCTATGGCTACACCTTC
TRBJ1-5 NA NA TRBV19 CASSRYGGISNQPQHF TGTGCCAGTAGCCGATACGGAGGGATTAGCAATCAGCCCCAGCATTTT
TRBJ1-5 TRBD1 NA TRBV19 CASSILRGNRGYQPQHF TGTGCCAGTAGTATATTGAGGGGGAACAGGGGTTATCAGCCCCAGCATTTT
TRBJ2-2 TRBD2 NA TRBV7-6 CASSRLAGGPGELFF TGTGCCAGCAGCAGACTAGCGGGGGGACCCGGGGAGCTGTTTTTT
TRBJ2-3 TRBD1 NA TRBV6-1 CASSELSRVGTGVADTQYF TGTGCCAGCAGTGAATTATCTCGCGTGGGGACAGGGGTCGCAGATACGCAGTATTTT
TRBJ1-1 TRBD1 once TRBV19 CASSRGSTGMITEAFF TGTGCCAGTAGTAGGGGTTCGACAGGGATGATAACTGAAGCTTTCTTT
TRBJ2-5 TRBD2 NA TRBV30 CAWSVAGPGAQYF TGTGCCTGGAGCGTAGCGGGCCCCGGGGCCCAGTACTTC